This entry features one T cell receptor beta chain sequence. J was trimmed by 1 base and V by 4 bases; bases with no gene match: 11. The CDR3 is 16 amino acids. Germline V CDR1 and CDR2: SGHRS, YFSETQ. These data belong to a study of blood T cell repertoires in COVID-19. Study overall: The United States, Italy and Spain supplied acute and convalescent COVID-19 samples. Sample material is recorded as cDNA or gDNA derived from T cells, B-cell-depleted T cells, or PBMCs.

Authors' analysis steps: Amplifying reference gene primers gave estimates of nucleated cell counts. Repertoires were generated with immunoSEQ multiplex PCR, while TCRdb's copy carries only in-frame clones and drops some. V, J and clone size are taken as reported in that table, and D and trimming were inferred from the DNA itself. The sample contains about 61,000 clones, around nine tenths of which appear only once. The chain has TRBV5-1 and TRBJ2-7; 7 bases are a match to TRBD2. The sample consisted of peripheral blood. This clonotype was sampled from a woman aged 45-60 years with active or convalescent COVID-19. This CDR3 reads CASSPRSSGLSYEQYF. The CDR3 DNA follows: TGCGCCAGCAGCCCGAGATCTAGCGGCCTATCCTACGAGCAGTACTTC.